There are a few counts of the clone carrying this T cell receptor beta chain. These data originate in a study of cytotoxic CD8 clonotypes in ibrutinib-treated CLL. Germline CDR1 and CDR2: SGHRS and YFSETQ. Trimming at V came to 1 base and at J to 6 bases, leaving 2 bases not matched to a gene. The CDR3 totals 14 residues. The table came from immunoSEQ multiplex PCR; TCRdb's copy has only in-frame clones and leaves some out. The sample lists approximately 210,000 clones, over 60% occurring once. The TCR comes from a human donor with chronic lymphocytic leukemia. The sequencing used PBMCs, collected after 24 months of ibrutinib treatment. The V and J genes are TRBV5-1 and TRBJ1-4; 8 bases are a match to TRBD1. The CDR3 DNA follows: TGCGCCAGCAGCTTGTCCAGGGGGCATGAAAAACTGTTTTTT. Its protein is CASSLSRGHEKLFF.